One TCR beta chain is described in this entry. The Seattle patients, enrolled during active infection, were followed longitudinally. This record belongs to a study of blood T cell repertoires in COVID-19. Whole-study context: The United States, Italy and Spain provided the acute and convalescent COVID-19 samples.

Sequencing was performed with immunoSEQ multiplex PCR; in TCRdb, only in-frame clones are kept and a portion is missing. The sample includes 200,000 to 250,000 clones, over 80% of them seen just once. The V and J ends lost 1 base and 0 bases respectively, with 19 bases between them. This CDR3 region has 19 residues. The germline CDR1 and CDR2 sequences are SGHTA and FQGTGA. The sequenced sample consisted of peripheral blood. The V and J genes are TRBV7-3 and TRBJ2-1, with D perhaps matching TRBD2 (6 bases). This receptor was identified in a man aged 25 to 40 with COVID-19, enrolled during active disease. CDR3 sequence reads: CASSLMIGAGPFSYNEQFF. For the CDR3, the DNA is TGTGCCAGCAGCTTAATGATAGGGGCGGGACCCTTCTCCTACAATGAGCAGTTCTTC.